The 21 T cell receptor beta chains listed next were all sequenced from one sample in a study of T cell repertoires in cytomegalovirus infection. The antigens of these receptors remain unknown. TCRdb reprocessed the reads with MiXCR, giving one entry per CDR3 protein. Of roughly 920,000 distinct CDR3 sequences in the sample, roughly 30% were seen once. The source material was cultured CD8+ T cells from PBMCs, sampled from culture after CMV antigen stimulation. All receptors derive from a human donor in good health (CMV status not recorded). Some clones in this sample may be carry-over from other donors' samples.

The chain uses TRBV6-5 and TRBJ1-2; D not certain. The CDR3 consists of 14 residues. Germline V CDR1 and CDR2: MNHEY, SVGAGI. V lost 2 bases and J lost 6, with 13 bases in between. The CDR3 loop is CASSYDGTLHGYTF. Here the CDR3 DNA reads TGTGCCAGCAGTTACGACGGAACTCTCCATGGCTACACCTTC.

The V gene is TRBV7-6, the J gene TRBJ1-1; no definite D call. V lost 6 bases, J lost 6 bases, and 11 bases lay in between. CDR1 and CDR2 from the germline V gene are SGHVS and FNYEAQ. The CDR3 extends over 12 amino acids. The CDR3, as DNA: TGTGCCAGCAGGCCGGATTTTGCTGAAGCTTTCTTT. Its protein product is CASRPDFAEAFF.

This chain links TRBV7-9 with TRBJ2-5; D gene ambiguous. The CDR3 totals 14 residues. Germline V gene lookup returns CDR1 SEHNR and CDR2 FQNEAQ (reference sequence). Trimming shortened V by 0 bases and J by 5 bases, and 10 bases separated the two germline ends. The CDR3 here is CASSLAYFKETQYF. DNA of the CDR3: TGTGCCAGCAGCTTAGCGTATTTTAAGGAGACCCAGTACTTC.

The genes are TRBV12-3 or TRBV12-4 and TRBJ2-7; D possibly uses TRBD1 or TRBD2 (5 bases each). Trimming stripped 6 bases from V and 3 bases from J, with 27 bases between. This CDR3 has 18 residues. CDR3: CASSFLASGTEPYYEQYF. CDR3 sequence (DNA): TGTGCCAGCAGCTTTCTTGCTTCGGGGACCGAACCGTACTACGAGCAGTACTTC.

CDR3 sequence: CASSLGQGAGETQYF. In DNA, the CDR3 is TGTGCCAGCAGCCTTGGACAGGGGGCCGGAGAGACCCAGTACTTC. The J gene is TRBJ2-5, the V gene TRBV14; 11 positions match TRBD1. Germline CDR1 is SGHDN and CDR2 is FVKESK. CDR3 size: 15 residues. The J segment lost 4 bases and the V segment lost 4 bases, leaving 5 bases of the junction unmatched.

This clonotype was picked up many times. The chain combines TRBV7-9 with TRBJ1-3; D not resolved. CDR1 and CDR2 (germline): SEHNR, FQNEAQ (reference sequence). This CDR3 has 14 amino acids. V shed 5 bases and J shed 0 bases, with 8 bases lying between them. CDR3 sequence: CASSPSGSGNTIYF. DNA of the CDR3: TGTGCCAGCAGCCCTAGTGGCTCTGGAAACACCATATATTTT.

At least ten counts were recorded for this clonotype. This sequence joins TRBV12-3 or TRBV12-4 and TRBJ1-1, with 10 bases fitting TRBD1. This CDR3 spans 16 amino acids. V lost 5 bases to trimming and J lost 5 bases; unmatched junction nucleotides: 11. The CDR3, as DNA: TGTGCCAGCAGTGTACCGGGACAGGGGTTAGTGACTGAAGCTTTCTTT. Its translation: CASSVPGQGLVTEAFF.

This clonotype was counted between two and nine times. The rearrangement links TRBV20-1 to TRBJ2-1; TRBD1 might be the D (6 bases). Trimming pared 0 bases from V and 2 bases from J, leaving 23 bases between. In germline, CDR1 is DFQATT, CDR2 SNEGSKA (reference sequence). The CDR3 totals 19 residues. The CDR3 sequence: CSARDVWSLTGKTYNEQFF. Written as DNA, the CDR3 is TGCAGTGCTAGAGATGTGTGGTCCCTGACAGGAAAAACCTACAATGAGCAGTTCTTC.

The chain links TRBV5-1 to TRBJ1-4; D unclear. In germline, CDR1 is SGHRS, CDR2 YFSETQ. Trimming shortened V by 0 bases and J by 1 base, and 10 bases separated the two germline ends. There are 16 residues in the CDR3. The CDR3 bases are TGCGCCAGCAGCTTGGTTTTCAGCGGAACTAATGAAAAACTGTTTTTT. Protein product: CASSLVFSGTNEKLFF.

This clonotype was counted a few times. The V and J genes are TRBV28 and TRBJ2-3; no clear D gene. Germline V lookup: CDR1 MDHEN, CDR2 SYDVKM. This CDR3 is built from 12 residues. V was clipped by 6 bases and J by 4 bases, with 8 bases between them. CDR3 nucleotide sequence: TGTGCCAGCAGGAAGGGATCAGATACGCAGTATTTT. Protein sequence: CASRKGSDTQYF. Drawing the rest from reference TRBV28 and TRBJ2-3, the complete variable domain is DVKVTQSSRYLVKRTGEKVFLECVQDMDHENMFWYRQDPGLGLRLIYFSYDVKMKEKGDIPEGYSVSREKKERFSLILESASTNQTSMYLCASRKGSDTQYFGPGTRLTVL.

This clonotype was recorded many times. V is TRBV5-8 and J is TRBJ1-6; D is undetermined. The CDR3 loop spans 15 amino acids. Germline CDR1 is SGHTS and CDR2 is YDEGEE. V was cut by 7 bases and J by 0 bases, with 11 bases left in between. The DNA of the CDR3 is TGTGCCAGCGGTACTTTTGGCTCCTATAATTCACCCCTCCACTTT. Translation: CASGTFGSYNSPLHF.

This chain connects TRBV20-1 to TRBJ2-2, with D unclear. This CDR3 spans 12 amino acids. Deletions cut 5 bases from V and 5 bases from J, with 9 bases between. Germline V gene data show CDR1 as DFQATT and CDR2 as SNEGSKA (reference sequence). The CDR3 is CSAQRQTGELFF. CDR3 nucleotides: TGCAGTGCTCAAAGACAAACCGGGGAGCTGTTTTTT.

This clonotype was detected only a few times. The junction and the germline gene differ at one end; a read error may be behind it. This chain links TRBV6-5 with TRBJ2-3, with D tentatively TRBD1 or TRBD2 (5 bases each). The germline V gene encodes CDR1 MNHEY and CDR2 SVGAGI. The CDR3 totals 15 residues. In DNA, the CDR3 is TGTGCCAGTAGTTATTCTTGGGGGACCACAGATACGCAGTATTTT. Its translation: CASSYSWGTTDTQYF.

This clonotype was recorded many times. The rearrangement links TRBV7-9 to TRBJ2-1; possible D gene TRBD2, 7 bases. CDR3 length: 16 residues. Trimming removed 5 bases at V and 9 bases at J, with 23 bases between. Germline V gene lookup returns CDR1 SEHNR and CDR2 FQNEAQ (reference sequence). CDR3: CASSPKELGRGAEQFF. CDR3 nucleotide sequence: TGTGCCAGCAGCCCCAAGGAATTGGGTCGGGGGGCTGAGCAGTTCTTC.

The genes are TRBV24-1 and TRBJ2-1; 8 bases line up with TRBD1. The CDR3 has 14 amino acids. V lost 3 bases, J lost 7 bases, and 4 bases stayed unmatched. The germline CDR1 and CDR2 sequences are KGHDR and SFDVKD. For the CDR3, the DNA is TGTGCCACCAGTGATAAGGACAGGGAAAATGAGCAGTTCTTC. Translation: CATSDKDRENEQFF.

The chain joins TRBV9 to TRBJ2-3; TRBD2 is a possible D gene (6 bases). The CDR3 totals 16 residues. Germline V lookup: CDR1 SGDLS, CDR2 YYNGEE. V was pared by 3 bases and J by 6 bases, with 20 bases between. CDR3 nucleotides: TGTGCCAGCAGCGCCCTGGGACTTGCCGGTATGGATACGCAGTATTTT. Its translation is CASSALGLAGMDTQYF. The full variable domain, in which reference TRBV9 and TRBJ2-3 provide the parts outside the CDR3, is DSGVTQTPKHLITATGQRVTLRCSPRSGDLSVYWYQQSLDQGLQFLIQYYNGEERAKGNILERFSAQQFPDLHSELNLSSLELGDSALYFCASSALGLAGMDTQYFGPGTRLTVL.

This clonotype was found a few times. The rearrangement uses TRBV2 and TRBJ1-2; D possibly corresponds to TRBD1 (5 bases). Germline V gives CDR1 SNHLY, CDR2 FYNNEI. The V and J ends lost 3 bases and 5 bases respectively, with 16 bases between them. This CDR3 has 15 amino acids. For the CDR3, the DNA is TGTGCCAGCAGTGACCTGGTTCGGGGACTATATGGCTACACCTTC. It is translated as CASSDLVRGLYGYTF.

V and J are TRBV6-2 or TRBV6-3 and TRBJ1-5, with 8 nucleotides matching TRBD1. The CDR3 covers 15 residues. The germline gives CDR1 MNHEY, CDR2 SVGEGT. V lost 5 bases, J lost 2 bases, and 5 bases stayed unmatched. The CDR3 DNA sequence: TGTGCCAGCAGTCCCCGGGACAGGCGCAATCAGCCCCAGCATTTT. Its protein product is CASSPRDRRNQPQHF.

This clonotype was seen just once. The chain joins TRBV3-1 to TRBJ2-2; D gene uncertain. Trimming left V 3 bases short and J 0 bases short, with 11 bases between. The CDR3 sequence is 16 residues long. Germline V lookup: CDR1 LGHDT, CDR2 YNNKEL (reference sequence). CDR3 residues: CASSHLGPPNTGELFF. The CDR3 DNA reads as TGTGCCAGCAGCCACCTCGGCCCTCCGAACACCGGGGAGCTGTTTTTT.

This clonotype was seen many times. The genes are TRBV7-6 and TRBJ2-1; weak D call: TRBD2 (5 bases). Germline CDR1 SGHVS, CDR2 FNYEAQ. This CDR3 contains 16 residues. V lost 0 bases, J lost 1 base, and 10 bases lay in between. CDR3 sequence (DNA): TGTGCCAGCAGCTTAGCGAGGGAGCCTTCCTACAATGAGCAGTTCTTC. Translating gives CASSLAREPSYNEQFF.

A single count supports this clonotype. In DNA form, the CDR3 reads TGTGCCATCAGTGAGTCCGGCGGGGCGAGCACAGATACGCAGTATTTT. Translating gives CAISESGGASTDTQYF. The chain employs TRBV10-3 and TRBJ2-3, with D maybe TRBD2 (6 bases). The CDR3 loop spans 16 amino acids. Trimming left V 0 bases short and J 0 bases short, with 10 bases between. Germline V gives CDR1 ENHRY, CDR2 SYGVKD.